A single sample gave rise to the 7 T cell receptor beta chains below, sequenced in a study of blood T cell repertoires in COVID-19. Assay used: immunoSEQ multiplex PCR; TCRdb lists only in-frame clones, some missing. The sample shows some 250,000 clones, 88% of them seen only once. The sample was peripheral blood. These receptors were taken from a middle-aged woman who had recovered from COVID-19.

This rearrangement joins TRBV4-3 to TRBJ1-2, with 9 bases that match TRBD1. Germline CDR1 is LGHNA and CDR2 is YSLEER. With 0 bases clipped from V and 4 bases from J, the junction kept 3 bases outside the gene matches. This CDR3 spans 15 amino acids. DNA for the CDR3: TGCGCCAGCAGCCAAGATCGACAGGGGGGCTATGGCTACACCTTC. Residues: CASSQDRQGGYGYTF.

This sequence joins TRBV7-2 and TRBJ1-1, with unresolved D. The CDR3 is 15 residues long. The V gene's germline CDR1 is SGHTA and CDR2 FQGNSA. V shed 1 base and J shed 0 bases, with 9 bases lying between them. The CDR3 protein is CASSLEGALNTEAFF. The CDR3, as DNA: TGTGCCAGCAGCTTAGAGGGAGCGCTGAACACTGAAGCTTTCTTT.

The chain has TRBV4-2 and TRBJ1-2, with D perhaps TRBD1 (6 bases). The CDR3 is 14 residues long. Trimming cost V 4 bases and J 8 bases, with 17 bases left between them. Germline V CDR1 and CDR2: LGHNA, YNFKEQ. CDR3 loop: CASSPPGGGSGYTF. For the CDR3, the DNA is TGTGCCAGCAGCCCCCCGGGGGGGGGCTCAGGCTACACCTTC.

The V gene is TRBV7-8, the J gene TRBJ1-2; no definite D call. Germline CDR1 is SGHVS and CDR2 is FQNEAQ. V shed 5 bases and J shed 4 bases, with 11 bases lying between them. This CDR3 is built from 13 residues. For the CDR3, the DNA is TGTGCCAGCAGCCCTCGGGCGGGCTATGGCTACACCTTC. It codes for CASSPRAGYGYTF. The entire variable domain, with the rest obtained from reference TRBV7-8 and TRBJ1-2, is as follows: GAGVSQSPRYKVAKRGQDVALRCDPISGHVSLFWYQQALGQGPEFLTYFQNEAQLDKSGLPSDRFFAERPEGSVSTLKIQRTQQEDSAVYLCASSPRAGYGYTFGSGTRLTVV.

This chain connects TRBV18 to TRBJ1-5, with D hard to call. The ends were cut back, 6 bases at V and 7 bases at J, with 22 bases in the middle. This CDR3 is 16 amino acids long. The V gene's germline CDR1 is KGHSH and CDR2 LQKENI. DNA of the CDR3: TGTGCCAGCTCCCCCGGGTCCGTCGGACTGTGGCAGCCCCAGCATTTT. Amino acid sequence: CASSPGSVGLWQPQHF.

The chain carries TRBV7-2 and TRBJ1-1; perhaps TRBD1 as D (6 bases). Germline CDR1 is SGHTA and CDR2 is FQGNSA. This CDR3 spans 18 amino acids. V was trimmed by 5 bases and J by 1 base, leaving 23 bases between them. The CDR3 region has the DNA TGTGCCAGCAGCCCGCTTTGGGGGCCAGGGGCCCAGAACACTGAAGCTTTCTTT. It yields the protein CASSPLWGPGAQNTEAFF.

This chain connects TRBV7-9 to TRBJ1-3, with a tentative D call TRBD1 (5 bases). This CDR3 is built from 14 residues. Germline CDR1 is SEHNR and CDR2 is FQNEAQ (reference sequence). The V and J ends lost 5 bases and 0 bases respectively, with 8 bases between them. CDR3 protein: CASSRGGSGNTIYF. The CDR3 DNA reads as TGTGCCAGCAGCCGGGGGGGCTCTGGAAACACCATATATTTT.